Each of the 27 T cell receptor beta chains below was sequenced from the same sample in a study of blood T cell repertoires in COVID-19. The data were produced by immunoSEQ multiplex PCR, yet TCRdb's version contains in-frame clones alone and is incomplete. Of about 64,000 clones in the sample, about nine tenths are singletons; the top ten hold 1.5% to 2%. Sequenced sample: peripheral blood. Every receptor here comes from a human donor in a cohort sampled during active COVID-19.

The gene calls are TRBV7-9 and TRBJ2-1; D is perhaps TRBD1 (8 bases). CDR3 length: 15 residues. Germline loops: CDR1 SEHNR, CDR2 FQNEAQ (reference sequence). The V gene lost 4 bases and the J gene lost 4 bases, with 14 bases spanning the gap. CDR3 nucleotides: TGTGCCAGCAGCTCCACAGGGGGGGTTTACAATGAGCAGTTCTTC. Protein: CASSSTGGVYNEQFF.

This clone was seen just once. V and J are TRBV19 and TRBJ2-7; 8 bases agree with TRBD1. The germline V gene has CDR1 LNHDA and CDR2 SQIVND (reference sequence). J gave up 3 bases and V 9 bases, and 7 bases lay outside the gene matches. The CDR3 loop spans 13 amino acids. The CDR3 sequence is CASRQGNVYEQYF. The CDR3 nucleotides are TGTGCCAGCCGACAGGGGAATGTCTACGAGCAGTACTTC.

The gene calls are TRBV2 and TRBJ1-3; 7 nucleotides match TRBD1. Germline V CDR1 and CDR2: SNHLY, FYNNEI. V lost 7 bases to trimming and J lost 1 base; unmatched junction nucleotides: 7. The CDR3 has 15 amino acids. The CDR3 nucleotides are TGTGCCAGCAACCCGACAGGGTTGTCTGGAAACACCATATATTTT. This sequence encodes CASNPTGLSGNTIYF.

This chain connects TRBV6-5 to TRBJ2-2; no clear D gene. CDR3 size: 12 residues. Per the germline V gene, CDR1 is MNHEY and CDR2 is SVGAGI. V dropped 5 bases and J dropped 4 bases, with 5 bases sitting between them. CDR3 sequence reads: CASSQVTGELFF. The CDR3 bases are TGTGCCAGCAGTCAGGTCACCGGGGAGCTGTTTTTT.

The chain is built from TRBV5-6 and TRBJ2-2, with 9 bases matching TRBD1. Looked up from germline, CDR1 is SGHDT and CDR2 is YYEEEE. The CDR3 is 18 residues long. Losses at the gene ends were 4 bases for V and 6 bases for J; bases not matched to a gene: 16. The CDR3, as DNA: TGTGCCAGCAGCACATGGACAGGGGTGTTGGGCAACGCCGGGGAGCTGTTTTTT. Translated: CASSTWTGVLGNAGELFF.

J is TRBJ1-2 and V is TRBV5-1; 9 nucleotides line up with TRBD1. The CDR3 has 14 amino acids. In germline, CDR1 is SGHRS, CDR2 YFSETQ. V shed 1 base, J shed 8 bases, and the junction held 6 bases outside the gene matches. The CDR3 DNA is TGCGCCAGCAGCTTGCAGTGGGGGACAGGGGGCTACACCTTC. Protein sequence: CASSLQWGTGGYTF.

V is TRBV10-3 and J is TRBJ2-6; 7 bases fit TRBD1. From germline, CDR1 is ENHRY and CDR2 SYGVKD. CDR3 length: 18 residues. V was pared by 0 bases and J by 2 bases, with 7 bases of the junction left unmatched. CDR3 amino acids: CAISESRTGVAGANVLTF. In nucleotides, the CDR3 is TGTGCCATCAGTGAGTCTCGGACAGGAGTAGCTGGGGCCAACGTCCTGACTTTC.

In this sample, this clone turned up once. The chain combines TRBV20-1 with TRBJ2-3, with D possibly TRBD2 on 6 matching bases. The CDR3 length is 11 residues. V lost 6 bases, J lost 5 bases, and 9 bases lay in between. Germline assignment: CDR1 DFQATT and CDR2 SNEGSKA (reference sequence). The CDR3 sequence: CSASTRDTQYF. Written as DNA, the CDR3 is TGCAGTGCCTCGACTAGAGATACGCAGTATTTT.

The rearrangement uses TRBV4-3 and TRBJ1-3, with TRBD1 as a possible D gene (6 bases). The CDR3 sequence is 18 residues long. The germline V gene encodes CDR1 LGHNA and CDR2 YSLEER. Trimming stripped 2 bases from V and 0 bases from J, with 17 bases between. The CDR3 DNA follows: TGCGCCAGCAGCCAACAGCACCGACAGGTTCTCTCTGGAAACACCATATATTTT. It is translated as CASSQQHRQVLSGNTIYF.

This clone has just one count. This rearrangement joins TRBV18 to TRBJ1-1; weak D call: TRBD1 (6 bases). The ends were cut back, 4 bases at V and 1 base at J, with 13 bases in the middle. Germline CDR1 reads KGHSH; CDR2 reads LQKENI. This CDR3 spans 15 amino acids. The CDR3 DNA is TGTGCCAGCTCACGCCTCGGGGGGCAGAACACTGAAGCTTTCTTT. Amino acids: CASSRLGGQNTEAFF.

CDR3 nucleotide sequence: TGTGCCAGCAGTTTATGGGGGGGAAGCTCCTATAATTCACCCCTCCACTTT. Its protein is CASSLWGGSSYNSPLHF. The rearrangement uses TRBV27 and TRBJ1-6, with a tentative D call TRBD1 (5 bases). The CDR3 contains 17 residues. Per germline, CDR1 MNHEY and CDR2 SMNVEV (reference sequence). Trimming took 1 base from V and 0 from J, leaving 10 bases between them.

The V and J genes are TRBV9 and TRBJ1-1; tentatively, D is TRBD1 (6 bases). V was clipped by 4 bases and J by 7 bases, with 20 bases between them. The CDR3 sequence is 15 residues long. Germline lookup yields CDR1 SGDLS and CDR2 YYNGEE. The CDR3 DNA sequence: TGTGCCAGCAGCCCACAGGGATCGGGGTCCCGTGAAGCTTTCTTT. Its protein is CASSPQGSGSREAFF.

V gene TRBV3-1 (or the pseudogene TRBV3-2) combines with J gene TRBJ2-1; 10 positions agree with TRBD2. The CDR3 totals 14 residues. V gave up 4 bases and J gave up 7 bases; unmatched junction bases: 4. Per germline, CDR1 LGHDT and CDR2 YNNKEL (reference sequence). The CDR3 region has the DNA TGTGCCAGCAGCCCTAGCGGGAGCGTGAATGAGCAGTTCTTC. Translated, it gives CASSPSGSVNEQFF.

The chain joins TRBV4-2 to TRBJ2-3, with TRBD2 matching 7 bases. Germline V gene lookup returns CDR1 LGHNA and CDR2 YNFKEQ. After removal of 1 base from V and 0 bases from J, the junction contained 16 bases not matched to a gene. The CDR3 sequence is 20 residues long. The CDR3 loop reads CASSQGDTPGGTPSTDTQYF. The DNA for the CDR3 is TGTGCCAGCAGCCAAGGTGATACTCCGGGAGGTACTCCTAGCACAGATACGCAGTATTTT.

This clone was detected a few times. The chain links TRBV19 to TRBJ2-2; 9 bases agree with TRBD1. Per the germline V gene, CDR1 is LNHDA and CDR2 is SQIVND (reference sequence). The CDR3 runs to 17 residues. V lost 3 bases, J lost 4 bases, and 9 bases stayed unmatched. Written as DNA, the CDR3 is TGTGCCAGTAGTATCCCACAGGGGGCGCAAGTCACCGGGGAGCTGTTTTTT. It specifies CASSIPQGAQVTGELFF. Variable domain in full (rest from reference TRBV19 and TRBJ2-2): DGGITQSPKYLFRKEGQNVTLSCEQNLNHDAMYWYRQDPGQGLRLIYYSQIVNDFQKGDIAEGYSVSREKKESFPLTVTSAQKNPTAFYLCASSIPQGAQVTGELFFGEGSRLTVL.

The J gene is TRBJ2-1, the V gene TRBV4-3; 8 positions agree with TRBD1. Germline trimming cut 0 bases from V and 0 bases from J; bases unmatched to any gene: 10. The CDR3 loop spans 19 amino acids. The germline V gene has CDR1 LGHNA and CDR2 YSLEER. CDR3 in DNA: TGCGCCAGCAGCCAAGAAGCTACAGGACAGGGTACCTCCTACAATGAGCAGTTCTTC. Encoded protein: CASSQEATGQGTSYNEQFF.

This rearrangement joins TRBV18 to TRBJ2-7, with TRBD2 matching 14 bases. Germline values: CDR1 KGHSH, CDR2 LQKENI. The V and J ends lost 4 bases and 6 bases, in that order; junction bases with no gene match: 11. The CDR3 is 17 residues long. CDR3 bases: TGTGCCAGCTCACTAATGACTAGCGGGAGGGCTAAGGGCGAGCAGTACTTC. Its protein is CASSLMTSGRAKGEQYF. Based on the CDR3 plus reference TRBV18 and TRBJ2-7, the full variable domain is NAGVMQNPRHLVRRRGQEARLRCSPMKGHSHVYWYRQLPEEGLKFMVYLQKENIIDESGMPKERFSAEFPKEGPSILRIQQVVRGDSAAYFCASSLMTSGRAKGEQYFGPGTRLTVT.

The chain has TRBV6-5 and TRBJ1-4, with TRBD1 matching over 9 bases. The CDR3 extends over 15 amino acids. Losses at the gene ends were 4 bases for V and 4 bases for J; bases not matched to a gene: 4. Germline values: CDR1 MNHEY, CDR2 SVGAGI. The CDR3 DNA reads as TGTGCCAGCAGTTTACAGGGGGCGGGTAATGAAAAACTGTTTTTT. Protein product: CASSLQGAGNEKLFF.

The chain combines TRBV6-2 or TRBV6-3 with TRBJ1-2; 7 bases line up with TRBD1. Germline CDR1 is MNHEY and CDR2 is SVGEGT. Losses at the gene ends were 5 bases for V and 0 bases for J; bases not matched to a gene: 6. This CDR3 comprises 15 residues. Here the CDR3 DNA reads TGTGCCAGCAGTACCGGACAGGCCCCTAACTATGGCTACACCTTC. Protein sequence: CASSTGQAPNYGYTF.

The V gene is TRBV5-1, the J gene TRBJ2-5, with 7 bases aligning to TRBD1. The CDR3 sequence is 15 residues long. Germline CDR1 and CDR2: SGHRS and YFSETQ. V lost 3 bases to trimming and J lost 4 bases; unmatched junction nucleotides: 9. This CDR3 reads CASSSGTVALETQYF. For the CDR3, the DNA is TGCGCCAGCAGCTCCGGGACAGTGGCCCTAGAGACCCAGTACTTC.

The count of this clone is one. The genes are TRBV5-5 and TRBJ1-5, with a weak D call TRBD1 (5 bases). This CDR3 is built from 16 residues. CDR1 is SGHKS, CDR2 YYEKEE, per germline (reference sequence). V was shortened by 0 bases and J by 1 base, with 11 bases between the two germline ends. The DNA for the CDR3 is TGTGCCAGCAGCTTGGTGCCAGGGAGGAGCAATCAGCCCCAGCATTTT. Protein sequence: CASSLVPGRSNQPQHF. The whole variable domain, filled in from reference TRBV5-5 and TRBJ1-5, reads DAGVTQSPTHLIKTRGQQVTLRCSPISGHKSVSWYQQVLGQGPQFIFQYYEKEERGRGNFPDRFSARQFPNYSSELNVNALLLGDSALYLCASSLVPGRSNQPQHFGDGTRLSIL.

The chain combines TRBV15 with TRBJ2-3; D is unclear. This CDR3 is built from 12 residues. V was shortened by 4 bases and J by 5 bases, with 7 bases between the two germline ends. Looked up from germline, CDR1 is LNHNV and CDR2 is YYDKDF (reference sequence). CDR3 nucleotides: TGTGCCACCAGCAACCTAGTAGATACGCAGTATTTT. This sequence encodes CATSNLVDTQYF.

The chain joins TRBV3-1 (or the pseudogene TRBV3-2) to TRBJ1-2; D unresolved. The CDR3 has 14 residues. Germline values: CDR1 LGHDT, CDR2 YNNKEL (reference sequence). V gave up 2 bases and J gave up 7 bases, with 14 bases separating them. The DNA for the CDR3 is TGTGCCAGCAGCCAAAGTTTTGGAGGCTTTGGCTACACCTTC. Its translation is CASSQSFGGFGYTF.

The CDR3 DNA is TGTGCCAGCAGCCAAGACGGGACTGTGGCGTTCTATGGCTACACCTTC. It codes for CASSQDGTVAFYGYTF. The J gene is TRBJ1-2, the V gene TRBV14; possibly TRBD1 for D (5 bases). Between the trimmed V and J ends, which lost 0 bases and 4 bases, there was a span of 15 bases. The CDR3 runs to 16 residues. The germline gives CDR1 SGHDN, CDR2 FVKESK.

V is TRBV3-1 (or the pseudogene TRBV3-2) and J is TRBJ2-2, with 7 bases lining up with TRBD2. The CDR3 totals 14 residues. Looked up from germline, CDR1 is LGHDT and CDR2 is YNNKEL (reference sequence). The trim removed 4 bases at V and 6 bases at J, leaving 5 bases unmatched. CDR3: CASSPYTSAGELFF. The CDR3 DNA is TGTGCCAGCAGCCCGTACACTAGCGCCGGGGAGCTGTTTTTT.

V usage is TRBV3-1 (or the pseudogene TRBV3-2) and J usage is TRBJ2-6, with 15 bases that match TRBD2. J gave up 0 bases and V 5 bases, and 5 bases lay outside the gene matches. The CDR3 covers 19 residues. From germline, CDR1 is LGHDT and CDR2 YNNKEL (reference sequence). This chain's CDR3 is CASSYGTSGRLSGANVLTF. In DNA, the CDR3 is TGTGCCAGCAGCTACGGGACTAGCGGGAGGCTCTCTGGGGCCAACGTCCTGACTTTC.

CDR3 sequence (DNA): TGTGCCAGCAGTTACCCCGTAAACAGAGAGACCCAGTACTTC. Its protein product is CASSYPVNRETQYF. This sequence joins TRBV6-2 or TRBV6-3 and TRBJ2-5; D is ambiguous. CDR3 size: 14 residues. The germline V gene encodes CDR1 MNHEY and CDR2 SVGEGT. V was shortened by 2 bases and J by 4 bases, with 11 bases between the two germline ends.